The present T cell receptor (beta chain) was sequenced within a study of post-analysis software for immune sequencing data. Study summary: Disease courses included relapsing-remitting, secondary progressive and progressive-relapsing multiple sclerosis. Whole-study results and caveats: The five TRBV segments detected at higher frequency in patients than in controls included TRBV5-6, TRBV5-1 and TRBV20-1.

This clonotype has only a few counts. Its antigen is not known. Unique molecular identifiers featured in each of the TCR beta cDNA libraries. The T cell input of roughly 1 to 11 million gave roughly 500,000 cDNA molecules. TCRdb independently ran MiXCR on the PCR reads; one entry per CDR3 protein. This sample carries about 560,000 distinct CDR3 sequences, 44% of them seen once, and the ten largest clones take 1.5% to 2%. Per germline, CDR1 LGHDT and CDR2 YNNKEL (reference sequence). This CDR3 region has 13 residues. The V and J ends lost 1 base and 4 bases respectively, with 8 bases between them. The sequenced sample consisted of blood. The clonotype originates from a girl aged 10 to 17 with multiple sclerosis. The chain recombines TRBV3-1 with TRBJ2-7; maybe TRBD2 (5 bases). The chain's CDR3 is CASSQVGGYEQYF. CDR3 sequence (DNA): TGTGCCAGCAGCCAAGTCGGCGGGTACGAGCAGTACTTC.